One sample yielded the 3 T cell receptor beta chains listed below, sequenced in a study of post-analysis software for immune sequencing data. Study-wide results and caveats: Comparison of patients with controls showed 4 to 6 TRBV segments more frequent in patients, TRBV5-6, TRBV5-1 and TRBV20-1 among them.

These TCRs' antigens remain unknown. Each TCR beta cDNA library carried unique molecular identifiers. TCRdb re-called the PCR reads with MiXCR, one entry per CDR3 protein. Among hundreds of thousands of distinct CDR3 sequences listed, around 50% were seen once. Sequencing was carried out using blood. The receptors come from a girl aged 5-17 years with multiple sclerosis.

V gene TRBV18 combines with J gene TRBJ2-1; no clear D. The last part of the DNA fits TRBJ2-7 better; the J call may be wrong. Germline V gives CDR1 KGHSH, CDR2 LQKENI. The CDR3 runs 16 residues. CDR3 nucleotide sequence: TGTGCCAGCTCACCACCACGAAGCAGCTCCTACAATGAGCAGTACTTC. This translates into CASSPPRSSSYNEQYF.

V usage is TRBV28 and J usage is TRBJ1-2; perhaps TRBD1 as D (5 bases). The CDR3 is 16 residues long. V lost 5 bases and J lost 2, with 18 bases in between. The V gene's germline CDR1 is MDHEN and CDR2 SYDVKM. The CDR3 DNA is TGTGCCAGCAGTCGCCCTTCGTTTCGGGACAACTATGGCTACACCTTC. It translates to CASSRPSFRDNYGYTF.

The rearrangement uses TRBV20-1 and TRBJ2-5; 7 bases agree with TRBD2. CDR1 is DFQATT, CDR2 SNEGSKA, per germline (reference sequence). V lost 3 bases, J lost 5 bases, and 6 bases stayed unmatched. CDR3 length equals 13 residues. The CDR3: CSASYPGGETQYF. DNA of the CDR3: TGCAGTGCTAGTTATCCGGGAGGCGAGACCCAGTACTTC.